Presented here are 19 T cell receptor beta chains from one specimen sequenced in a study of molecular identifiers for immune sequencing clone quantification. TCRdb reanalysed the PCR reads using MiXCR and keeps one entry per CDR3 protein. This sample yields approximately 680,000 distinct CDR3 sequences, of which about 25% are seen a single time; 0.6% to 0.9% belongs to the top ten. The sample taken for sequencing was naive CD8+ T cells from blood, with Jurkat cell RNA spiked in. Subset here: FACS-sorted CD8+CD4-CCR7+CD45RA+ naive T cells. Source of these receptors: a human donor in good health. Some libraries in this study had Jurkat cell RNA spiked in.

This clonotype was seen only a few times. This chain links TRBV7-9 with TRBJ1-2; 8 bases are shared with TRBD1. J gave up 0 bases and V 5 bases, and 8 bases lay outside the gene matches. Germline V lookup: CDR1 SEHNR, CDR2 FQNEAQ (reference sequence). This CDR3 contains 16 residues. CDR3 in DNA: TGTGCCAGCAGCCCTAGGGACAGGCGCTCTAACTATGGCTACACCTTC. Protein sequence: CASSPRDRRSNYGYTF. Filled out from reference TRBV7-9 and TRBJ1-2, the complete variable domain reads DTGVSQNPRHKITKRGQNVTFRCDPISEHNRLYWYRQTLGQGPEFLTYFQNEAQLEKSRLLSDRFSAERPKGSFSTLEIQRTEQGDSAMYLCASSPRDRRSNYGYTFGSGTRLTVV.

This clonotype was recorded at least ten times. This sequence joins TRBV14 and TRBJ1-2; no firm D call. V lost 2 bases and J 1 base, leaving 2 bases between the germline ends. Per germline, CDR1 SGHDN and CDR2 FVKESK. The CDR3 has 12 amino acids. This CDR3 reads CASSQRNYGYTF. Here the CDR3 DNA reads TGTGCCAGCAGCCAACGTAACTATGGCTACACCTTC.

The chain carries TRBV20-1 and TRBJ2-7; 7 bases align to TRBD2. J lost 6 bases, V lost 5 bases, and 10 bases had no gene match. Germline CDR1 and CDR2: DFQATT and SNEGSKA (reference sequence). The CDR3 loop spans 13 amino acids. CDR3: CSAPPGLYTEQYF. DNA of the CDR3: TGCAGTGCTCCCCCGGGACTATACACCGAGCAGTACTTC.

The table lists this clonotype with many counts. V is TRBV5-6 and J is TRBJ1-1; 7 bases align to TRBD1. Germline V lookup: CDR1 SGHDT, CDR2 YYEEEE. J lost 7 bases, V lost 2 bases, and 2 bases had no gene match. The CDR3 is 12 residues long. The CDR3 nucleotides read TGTGCCAGCAGCTTTGGACAGGTTGAAGCTTTCTTT. This translates into CASSFGQVEAFF.

This clonotype was detected a few times. The chain carries TRBV30 and TRBJ2-1; D possibly corresponds to TRBD1 (5 bases). This CDR3 spans 14 amino acids. Trimming cost V 0 bases and J 8 bases, with 14 bases left between them. Looked up from germline, CDR1 is GTSNPN and CDR2 is SVGIG (reference sequence). The CDR3 spells CAWSVLGAGDEQFF. CDR3 DNA sequence: TGTGCCTGGAGTGTACTTGGGGCAGGCGATGAGCAGTTCTTC.

This clonotype appeared many times. This chain links TRBV7-9 with TRBJ2-3, with D possibly matching TRBD2 (6 bases). Germline V CDR1 and CDR2: SEHNR, FQNEAQ (reference sequence). V lost 5 bases and J 6 bases, leaving 21 bases between the germline ends. CDR3 length: 16 residues. The CDR3 loop is CASSPRRGTFRDTQYF. CDR3 DNA: TGTGCCAGCAGCCCTAGGAGGGGTACTTTCCGGGATACGCAGTATTTT.

This clonotype was seen a handful of times. The chain employs TRBV9 and TRBJ2-1; D might be TRBD1 or TRBD2, each matching 5 bases. V was clipped by 0 bases and J by 2 bases, with 9 bases between them. The length of the CDR3 is 15 residues. Germline CDR1 is SGDLS and CDR2 is YYNGEE. DNA for the CDR3: TGTGCCAGCAGCGTAGCGGGGCCTACCTACAATGAGCAGTTCTTC. The encoded protein is CASSVAGPTYNEQFF. The whole variable domain, remainder taken from reference TRBV9 and TRBJ2-1, is DSGVTQTPKHLITATGQRVTLRCSPRSGDLSVYWYQQSLDQGLQFLIQYYNGEERAKGNILERFSAQQFPDLHSELNLSSLELGDSALYFCASSVAGPTYNEQFFGPGTRLTVL.

V usage is TRBV20-1 and J usage is TRBJ1-1; no clear D gene. V lost 3 bases to trimming and J lost 6 bases, with 14 bases between them. Germline loops: CDR1 DFQATT, CDR2 SNEGSKA (reference sequence). The length of the CDR3 is 13 residues. The CDR3 region has the DNA TGCAGTGCTAGCCTCGGGGATGGTTCTGAAGCTTTCTTT. It specifies CSASLGDGSEAFF.

About this clonotype: An end of the junction differs from the germline gene, which may be a read error. The chain combines TRBV6-2 or TRBV6-3 with TRBJ2-2; D call uncertain. The CDR3 covers 16 residues. CDR1 MNHEY and CDR2 SVGEGT come from the germline V gene. CDR3 DNA: TGTGCCAGCGGTTACTCGAGTTTGTCTGGGACCGGGGAGCTGTTTTTT. Amino acid sequence: CASGYSSLSGTGELFF.

In this sample, this clonotype turned up many times. The V call is TRBV7-9, the J call TRBJ2-7; D remains ambiguous. The CDR3 loop spans 13 amino acids. Trimming took off 2 bases at V and 2 bases at J, with 7 bases between the two ends. Per the germline V gene, CDR1 is SEHNR and CDR2 is FQNEAQ (reference sequence). The CDR3 sequence is CASSLWDTYEQYF. The CDR3, as DNA: TGTGCCAGCAGCTTATGGGATACCTACGAGCAGTACTTC.

This chain links TRBV11-2 with TRBJ2-3; D may be TRBD2 (5 bases). The CDR3 length is 15 residues. Germline V gene sequence: CDR1 SGHAT, CDR2 FQNNGV. The V and J ends lost 2 bases and 0 bases respectively, with 9 bases between them. The CDR3 DNA follows: TGTGCCAGCAGCTTACTGACTACTAGCACAGATACGCAGTATTTT. This translates into CASSLLTTSTDTQYF.

The genes are TRBV3-1 and TRBJ2-7; D remains unclear. Trimming removed 4 bases at V and 3 bases at J, with 10 bases between. From germline, CDR1 is LGHDT and CDR2 YNNKEL (reference sequence). There are 13 residues in the CDR3. In DNA, the CDR3 is TGTGCCAGCAGCCGAGAAAGAGACTACGAGCAGTACTTC. This codes for CASSRERDYEQYF.

The chain recombines TRBV6-2 or TRBV6-3 with TRBJ1-3; D unclear. This CDR3 region has 14 residues. V gave up 2 bases and J gave up 0 bases, with 5 bases separating them. The germline CDR1 and CDR2 sequences are MNHEY and SVGEGT. The CDR3 region has the DNA TGTGCCAGCAGTTACAGCAACTCTGGAAACACCATATATTTT. Translated: CASSYSNSGNTIYF.

This clonotype has at least ten counts. The CDR3 region has the DNA TGCAGCGTCGCCCCGGGACGTTCCTACGAGCAGTACTTC. As protein: CSVAPGRSYEQYF. This chain connects TRBV29-1 to TRBJ2-7, with D possibly being TRBD1 or TRBD2 (5 bases each). The ends were cut back, 6 bases at V and 1 base at J, with 13 bases in the middle. Germline CDR1 and CDR2: SQVTM and ANQGSEA. CDR3 size: 13 residues.

This clonotype appeared a few times. J is TRBJ2-1 and V is TRBV4-3, with D possibly TRBD2 on 6 matching bases. Trimming cost V 3 bases and J 0 bases, with 9 bases left between them. This CDR3 is 15 amino acids long. Looked up from germline, CDR1 is LGHNA and CDR2 is YSLEER. The CDR3 here is CASSHGGSSYNEQFF. The DNA of the CDR3 is TGCGCCAGCAGCCATGGGGGGAGCTCCTACAATGAGCAGTTCTTC.

This clonotype was found many times. The genes are TRBV7-9 and TRBJ1-1; the match to TRBD1 covers 7 bases. In germline, CDR1 is SEHNR, CDR2 FQNEAQ (reference sequence). There are 13 residues in the CDR3. The V gene end was trimmed by 7 bases and the J gene end by 7 bases; junction bases not matched to a gene: 9. CDR3 region: CASNSDRTDEAFF. The CDR3 region has the DNA TGTGCCAGCAACTCGGACAGGACTGATGAAGCTTTCTTT. Complete variable domain (other parts from reference TRBV7-9 and TRBJ1-1): DTGVSQNPRHKITKRGQNVTFRCDPISEHNRLYWYRQTLGQGPEFLTYFQNEAQLEKSRLLSDRFSAERPKGSFSTLEIQRTEQGDSAMYLCASNSDRTDEAFFGQGTRLTVV.

This clonotype was observed a few times. The chain uses TRBV30 and TRBJ1-2; D is unresolved. Between the trimmed V and J ends, which lost 0 bases and 12 bases, there was a span of 17 bases. The germline gives CDR1 GTSNPN, CDR2 SVGIG (reference sequence). The length of the CDR3 is 13 residues. The CDR3 nucleotides read TGTGCCTGGAGTGTTGGGCCCCGACTGCCCGACACCTTC. The encoded protein is CAWSVGPRLPDTF.

This clonotype was seen repeatedly, ten times or more. The chain couples TRBV12-3 or TRBV12-4 to TRBJ2-5; 11 bases fit TRBD1. J was trimmed by 2 bases and V by 5 bases; bases with no gene match: 10. CDR3 length equals 17 residues. CDR3 nucleotide sequence: TGTGCCAGCAGTCCAGGACAGGGGGCGTTGGATCAAGAGACCCAGTACTTC. Translated: CASSPGQGALDQETQYF.

This clonotype was counted at least ten times. The rearrangement uses TRBV6-2 or TRBV6-3 and TRBJ1-2, with 7 nucleotides matching TRBD1. V trimming: 4 bases; J trimming: 4 bases; junction bases outside the gene matches: 9. Germline V gene data show CDR1 as MNHEY and CDR2 as SVGEGT. The length of the CDR3 is 15 residues. CDR3 nucleotide sequence: TGTGCCAGCAGTTCAACGTACGGGACAGCCTATGGCTACACCTTC. Protein sequence: CASSSTYGTAYGYTF.